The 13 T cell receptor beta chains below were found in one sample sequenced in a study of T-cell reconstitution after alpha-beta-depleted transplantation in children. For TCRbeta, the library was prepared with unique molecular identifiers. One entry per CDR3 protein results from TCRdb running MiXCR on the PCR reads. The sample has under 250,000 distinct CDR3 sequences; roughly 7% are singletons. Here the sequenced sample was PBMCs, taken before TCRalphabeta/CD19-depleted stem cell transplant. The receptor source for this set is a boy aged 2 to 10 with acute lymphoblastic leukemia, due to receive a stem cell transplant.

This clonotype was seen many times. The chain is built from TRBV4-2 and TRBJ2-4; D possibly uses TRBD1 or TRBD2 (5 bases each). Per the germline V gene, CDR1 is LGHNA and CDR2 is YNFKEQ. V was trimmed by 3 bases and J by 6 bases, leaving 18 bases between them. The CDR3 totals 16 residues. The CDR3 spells CASSQDSVGVGNIQYF. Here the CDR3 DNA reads TGTGCCAGCAGCCAGGATAGCGTGGGGGTTGGAAACATTCAGTACTTC.

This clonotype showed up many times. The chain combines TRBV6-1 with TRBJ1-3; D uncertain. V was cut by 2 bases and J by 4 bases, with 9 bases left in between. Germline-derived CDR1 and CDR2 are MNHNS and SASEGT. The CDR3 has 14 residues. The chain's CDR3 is CASSERANGNTIYF. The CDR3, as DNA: TGTGCCAGCAGTGAACGGGCAAACGGAAACACCATATATTTT.

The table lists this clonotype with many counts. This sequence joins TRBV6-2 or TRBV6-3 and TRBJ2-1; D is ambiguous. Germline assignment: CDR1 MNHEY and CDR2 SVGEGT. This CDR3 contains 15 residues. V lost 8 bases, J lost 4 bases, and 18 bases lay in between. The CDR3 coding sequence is TGTGCCAGCGTACCCGGCGACTTAATGTACAATGAGCAGTTCTTC. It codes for CASVPGDLMYNEQFF.

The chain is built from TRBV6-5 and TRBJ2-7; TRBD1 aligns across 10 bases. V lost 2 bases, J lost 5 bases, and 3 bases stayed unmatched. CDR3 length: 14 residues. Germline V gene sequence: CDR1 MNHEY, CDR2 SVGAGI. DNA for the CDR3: TGTGCCAGCAGTTACACCGGGACAGGGGACGAGCAGTACTTC. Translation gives CASSYTGTGDEQYF.

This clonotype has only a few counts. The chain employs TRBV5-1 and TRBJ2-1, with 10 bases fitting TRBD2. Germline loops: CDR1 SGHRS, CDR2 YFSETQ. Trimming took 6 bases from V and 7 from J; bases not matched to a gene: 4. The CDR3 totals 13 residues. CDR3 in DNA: TGCGCCAGCAAAGCGGGGGGGTTTAATGAGCAGTTCTTC. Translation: CASKAGGFNEQFF. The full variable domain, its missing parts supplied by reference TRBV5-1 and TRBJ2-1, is KAGVTQTPRYLIKTRGQQVTLSCSPISGHRSVSWYQQTPGQGLQFLFEYFSETQRNKGNFPGRFSGRQFSNSRSEMNVSTLELGDSALYLCASKAGGFNEQFFGPGTRLTVL.

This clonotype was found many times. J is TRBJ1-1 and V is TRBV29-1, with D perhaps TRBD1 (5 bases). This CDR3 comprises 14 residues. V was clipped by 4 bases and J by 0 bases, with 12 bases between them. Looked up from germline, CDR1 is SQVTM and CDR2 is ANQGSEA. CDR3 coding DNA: TGCAGCGTTGTGGGGGGAAGGATGAACACTGAAGCTTTCTTT. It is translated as CSVVGGRMNTEAFF. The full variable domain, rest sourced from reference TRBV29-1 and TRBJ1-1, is SAVISQKPSRDICQRGTSLTIQCQVDSQVTMMFWYRQQPGQSLTLIATANQGSEATYESGFVIDKFPISRPNLTFSTLTVSNMSPEDSSIYLCSVVGGRMNTEAFFGQGTRLTVV.

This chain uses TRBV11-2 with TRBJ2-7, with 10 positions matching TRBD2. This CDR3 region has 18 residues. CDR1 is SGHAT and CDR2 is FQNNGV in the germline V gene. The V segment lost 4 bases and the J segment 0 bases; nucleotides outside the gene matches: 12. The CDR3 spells CASSSRVGSGGSSYEQYF. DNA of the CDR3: TGTGCCAGCAGCTCCCGCGTAGGTAGCGGGGGGTCCTCCTACGAGCAGTACTTC.

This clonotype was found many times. The CDR3 nucleotides read TGCAGTGCTGGAGGCGGCACAGGGTGGGGTTACGAGCAGTACTTC. This gives the protein CSAGGGTGWGYEQYF. This chain links TRBV20-1 with TRBJ2-7; maybe TRBD1 (6 bases). The V gene lost 5 bases and the J gene lost 4 bases, with 21 bases spanning the gap. The CDR3 sequence is 15 residues long. Germline V gives CDR1 DFQATT, CDR2 SNEGSKA (reference sequence).

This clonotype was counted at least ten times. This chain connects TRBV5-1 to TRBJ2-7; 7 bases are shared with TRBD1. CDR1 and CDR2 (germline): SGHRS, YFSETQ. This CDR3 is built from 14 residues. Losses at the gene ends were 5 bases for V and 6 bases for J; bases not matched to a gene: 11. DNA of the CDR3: TGCGCCAGCAGGACGGGTGAACAGGGGAGCGAGCAGTACTTC. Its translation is CASRTGEQGSEQYF. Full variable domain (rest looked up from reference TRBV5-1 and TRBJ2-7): KAGVTQTPRYLIKTRGQQVTLSCSPISGHRSVSWYQQTPGQGLQFLFEYFSETQRNKGNFPGRFSGRQFSNSRSEMNVSTLELGDSALYLCASRTGEQGSEQYFGPGTRLTVT.

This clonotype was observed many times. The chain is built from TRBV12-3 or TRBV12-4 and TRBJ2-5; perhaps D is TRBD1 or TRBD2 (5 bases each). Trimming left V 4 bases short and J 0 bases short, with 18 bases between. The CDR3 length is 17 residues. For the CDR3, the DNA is TGTGCCAGCAGTTCACCACGGGGCGGGCAGTACCAAGAGACCCAGTACTTC. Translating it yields CASSSPRGGQYQETQYF.

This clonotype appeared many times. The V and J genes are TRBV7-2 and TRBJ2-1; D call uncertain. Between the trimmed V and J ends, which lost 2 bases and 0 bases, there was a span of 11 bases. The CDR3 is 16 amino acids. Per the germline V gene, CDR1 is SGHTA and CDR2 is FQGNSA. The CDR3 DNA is TGTGCCAGCAGCTTATCGCGCAGGAGCTCCTACAATGAGCAGTTCTTC. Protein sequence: CASSLSRRSSYNEQFF.

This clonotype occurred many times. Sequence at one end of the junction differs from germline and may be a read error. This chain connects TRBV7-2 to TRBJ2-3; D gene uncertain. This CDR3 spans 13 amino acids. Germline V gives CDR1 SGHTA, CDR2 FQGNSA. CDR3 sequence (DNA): TGTGCCAGCATCTTAACAGGCACAGATACGCAGTATTTT. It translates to CASILTGTDTQYF.

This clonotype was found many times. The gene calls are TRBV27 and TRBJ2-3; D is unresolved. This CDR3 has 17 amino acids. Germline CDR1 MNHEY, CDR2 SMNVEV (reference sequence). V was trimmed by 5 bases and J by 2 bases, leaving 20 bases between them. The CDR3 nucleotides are TGTGCCAGCAGTCCACGGACCGACGAAGCCTCCACAGATACGCAGTATTTT. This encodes CASSPRTDEASTDTQYF.